This T cell receptor (beta chain) was retrieved from a study of CD8+ T cells in alopecia areata. Across the whole study: People stayed on tofacitinib for 6 to 18 months, then stopped the drug for 6 months.

Broader study findings: Scalp sequencing captures resident alphabeta T cells of normal skin too. Clarity of TCR sharing across patients fell short of that in mice, possibly HLA-related. Normal scalp had lower clonality than lesional scalp, with alopecia totalis/universalis lesions showing this most strongly.

Sequencing used cDNA as its template, made by extracting RNA and reverse transcribing it. Produced via immunoSEQ multiplex PCR; TCRdb's table is partial and in-frame only. Altogether 190,000 or so clones are present, roughly 50% being singletons, with the ten largest covering 4.5% to 6%. A note on this clone: The antigen remains undetermined.

Noted treatment: oral pan-JAK inhibitor, 5-10 mg twice daily. This clonotype was obtained from a human donor with alopecia areata. The source was CD4+ T cells sorted from blood, collected at week 24, from a patient treated with tofacitinib.

The CDR3 here is CASSSGQGRTEAFF. The DNA for the CDR3 is TGTGCCAGCAGCTCAGGACAGGGGAGAACTGAAGCTTTCTTT. This chain uses TRBV7-6 with TRBJ1-1, with 9 bases aligning to TRBD1. Germline CDR1 and CDR2: SGHVS and FNYEAQ. The CDR3 consists of 14 residues. V lost 4 bases and J lost 5; bases outside the gene matches: 5.